This TCR beta chain was sequenced during a study of blood T cell repertoires in COVID-19. About the study: Italy, Spain and the United States were the sources of the convalescent and acute COVID-19 samples. PBMCs, B-cell-depleted T cells, or T cells were the source of the cDNA or gDNA that made up the material.

Germline CDR1 and CDR2: SEHNR and FQNEAQ (reference sequence). V lost 6 bases and J 3 bases, leaving 9 bases between the germline ends. CDR3 size: 12 residues. TCRdb keeps only in-frame clones here, not all; method: immunoSEQ multiplex PCR. Of approximately 150,000 clones listed, about three quarters were seen once; the top ten hold around 2.1%. Sequencing was carried out using peripheral blood. J is TRBJ2-7 and V is TRBV7-9; weak D call: TRBD1 (5 bases). This sequence was found in a woman in her fifties or sixties with acute or convalescent COVID-19. In DNA form, the CDR3 reads TGTGCCAGCAGGGACATTAACTACGAGCAGTACTTC. Translating it yields CASRDINYEQYF.